This TCR beta chain emerged from a study of Graves' ophthalmopathy and Graves' hyperthyroidism. Germline-derived CDR1 and CDR2 are SGHVS and FQNEAQ. This CDR3 comprises 14 residues. V dropped 4 bases and J dropped 4; count of bases not matched to a gene: 4. Scientists amplified the TCR beta CDR3 regions from RNA transcripts. HTBI primers primed a first-round RT-PCR, and a second-round multiplex PCR followed. TCRdb passed the multiplex PCR reads through MiXCR, listing each CDR3 protein once. The table records 350,000 to 450,000 distinct CDR3 sequences, 15% to 20% of them present only once. Diagnoses were established from clinical symptoms, serum thyroxine, TRAb, thyroid ultrasound and orbital computed tomography.

Input material: peripheral blood. This sequence joins TRBV7-8 and TRBJ1-1; 9 bases map to TRBD1. This receptor was identified in a woman between 18 and 29 years old with Graves' ophthalmopathy. CDR3 in amino acids: CASSWGDRVTEAFF. The CDR3 bases are TGTGCCAGCAGCTGGGGGGACAGGGTCACTGAAGCTTTCTTT.